This record looks at one TCR beta chain sequence and its context. Those enrolled, adults aged roughly 18 to 95 years, came from 20 to 25 US areas. Some clones are missing from TCRdb's copy, which holds only in-frame ones; the method was immunoSEQ multiplex PCR. The profile shows 200,000 to 250,000 clones, roughly 83% of them singletons. This entry comes from a study of blood T cell repertoires in COVID-19. This TCR derives from a woman aged 45-59 years who had recovered from COVID-19. Sequences were obtained from PBMCs or T cells enriched from blood (not recorded which).

Here the CDR3 DNA reads TGTGCCAGCGTCCCGACAGGGAGGAACACTGAAGCTTTCTTT. Protein: CASVPTGRNTEAFF. This chain uses TRBV18 with TRBJ1-1, with 7 bases aligning to TRBD1. Trimming cost V 8 bases and J 1 base; bases outside gene matches: 7. CDR1 KGHSH and CDR2 LQKENI come from the germline V gene. The CDR3 loop spans 14 amino acids.